This entry lists 18 T cell receptor beta chains sequenced from one sample in a study of shared clonotypes between healthy human individuals (dated by TCRdb to 2018 to 2020). The library was made by the immunoSEQ multiplex PCR assay. The clones in this table, taken by TCRdb from immuneACCESS, are in-frame only. Not every clone is retained; where verified, under half of the shortfall comes from an unresolved V gene, and the cause of the rest is unknown. Present in this sample are 800,000 or so clones, 96% of which were seen just once. 0.2% to 0.25% of the sample goes to the ten largest clones. CD8 naive samples consisted of CD45RO-negative cells that were positively selected for CCR7, yielding a CD45RA+CCR7+ population without TemRA cells. Source material: naive CD8+ T cells sorted from blood. The cell subset or site label, read with the paper, signifies: CD45RA+CCR7+. The receptors here all came from a man aged 25 to 45 in good health.

Comments on this clone: Other DNA sequences from this sample encode an identical CDR3 as well. The J gene is TRBJ2-7, the V gene TRBV7-9, with D possibly TRBD2 on 5 matching bases. The germline V and J ends were trimmed by 4 bases and 3 bases, with 7 bases remaining between them. The V gene's germline CDR1 is SEHNR and CDR2 FQNEAQ (reference sequence). The CDR3 has 12 amino acids. DNA for the CDR3: TGTGCCAGCAGCTCCGGGGTCTACGAGCAGTACTTC. Protein sequence: CASSSGVYEQYF.

This chain connects TRBV5-1 to TRBJ2-1; D ambiguous. V was clipped by 2 bases and J by 6 bases, with 9 bases between them. The length of the CDR3 is 13 residues. Per the germline V gene, CDR1 is SGHRS and CDR2 is YFSETQ. For the CDR3, the DNA is TGCGCCAGCAGCTTTGTCTTGGGCAATGAGCAGTTCTTC. Translating gives CASSFVLGNEQFF.

The chain employs TRBV7-9 and TRBJ2-7, with 7 nucleotides matching TRBD2. J gave up 5 bases and V 2 bases, and 15 bases lay outside the gene matches. The CDR3 contains 17 residues. The germline V gene has CDR1 SEHNR and CDR2 FQNEAQ (reference sequence). The CDR3 sequence: CASSLPPVGAGAHEQYF. The CDR3 coding sequence is TGTGCCAGCAGCTTACCTCCGGTGGGCGCGGGAGCCCACGAGCAGTACTTC.

The chain has TRBV28 and TRBJ2-7, with 8 bases lining up with TRBD1. Germline values: CDR1 MDHEN, CDR2 SYDVKM. Trimming cost V 5 bases and J 3 bases; bases outside gene matches: 21. This CDR3 region has 19 residues. The CDR3 nucleotides read TGTGCCAGCAGTGCCGGGGGCGGGACAGGTCTGGGAACCTACTACGAGCAGTACTTC. This translates into CASSAGGGTGLGTYYEQYF.

The rearrangement uses TRBV13 and TRBJ2-1, with 9 bases identical to TRBD2. V dropped 2 bases and J dropped 13; count of bases not matched to a gene: 3. Germline CDR1 reads PRHDT; CDR2 reads FYEKMQ (reference sequence). The CDR3 has 12 residues. The CDR3 DNA reads as TGTGCCAGCAGCTTACTAGCGGGAAATCAGTTCTTC. Translation: CASSLLAGNQFF.

The chain recombines TRBV13 with TRBJ2-2; TRBD1 is a possible D gene (6 bases). The ends were cut back, 0 bases at V and 6 bases at J, with 17 bases in the middle. Germline values: CDR1 PRHDT, CDR2 FYEKMQ (reference sequence). The CDR3 loop spans 17 amino acids. CDR3 bases: TGTGCCAGCAGCTTAGGTGGGCTACCAGGGGCCTCCGGGGAGCTGTTTTTT. Translation gives CASSLGGLPGASGELFF.

This chain connects TRBV10-1 to TRBJ2-5; D possibly corresponds to TRBD1 (5 bases). V lost 6 bases, J lost 4 bases, and 15 bases lay in between. The CDR3 is 14 amino acids. Germline V gene sequence: CDR1 WNHNN, CDR2 SYGVQD (reference sequence). DNA of the CDR3: TGCGCCAGCAGCCCCGGACACTTGGGAGAGACCCAGTACTTC. This codes for CASSPGHLGETQYF.

The rearrangement uses TRBV4-3 and TRBJ2-3; 7 bases fit TRBD1. Germline trimming cut 1 base from V and 7 bases from J; bases unmatched to any gene: 11. The germline gives CDR1 LGHNA, CDR2 YSLEER. This CDR3 contains 16 residues. CDR3 residues: CASSQGQGRAVHTQYF. The CDR3 nucleotides read TGCGCCAGCAGCCAAGGACAGGGCAGGGCCGTACATACGCAGTATTTT.

The V call is TRBV7-9, the J call TRBJ2-1; 10 bases are a match to TRBD2. The germline CDR1 and CDR2 sequences are SEHNR and FQNEAQ (reference sequence). CDR3 length: 16 amino acids. With V trimmed by 2 bases and J by 6 bases, 7 bases remained unmatched. The CDR3 DNA sequence: TGTGCCAGCAGCTTAAGGCTAGCGGGAGAGATCAATGAGCAGTTCTTC. It yields the protein CASSLRLAGEINEQFF.

The chain couples TRBV27 to TRBJ1-3; TRBD1 agrees at 8 bases. V lost 2 bases and J lost 3; bases outside the gene matches: 3. Germline values: CDR1 MNHEY, CDR2 SMNVEV (reference sequence). The CDR3 covers 15 residues. CDR3 DNA sequence: TGTGCCAGCAGTTTAAGACAGGGGTTTGGAAACACCATATATTTT. Amino acids: CASSLRQGFGNTIYF.

The V call is TRBV7-9, the J call TRBJ1-4; no reliable D call. Trimming cost V 3 bases and J 6 bases, with 8 bases left between them. This CDR3 region has 13 residues. Germline V gives CDR1 SEHNR, CDR2 FQNEAQ (reference sequence). CDR3 loop: CASSFIFDEKLFF. The CDR3 DNA follows: TGTGCCAGCAGCTTTATTTTTGATGAAAAACTGTTTTTT.

The chain links TRBV6-5 to TRBJ1-1; D is unresolved. Germline CDR1 MNHEY, CDR2 SVGAGI. The ends were cut back, 5 bases at V and 6 bases at J, with 7 bases in the middle. The CDR3 runs to 11 residues. The CDR3: CASSIGSEAFF. CDR3 DNA sequence: TGTGCCAGCAGTATAGGGTCTGAAGCTTTCTTT.

J is TRBJ2-7 and V is TRBV6-6; D is uncertain. In germline, CDR1 is MNHNY, CDR2 SVGAGI (reference sequence). Trimming removed 5 bases from V and 3 bases from J, with 8 bases in between. CDR3 length: 12 amino acids. The CDR3 sequence: CASSTEHYEQYF. CDR3 DNA sequence: TGTGCCAGCAGTACAGAACACTACGAGCAGTACTTC.

The V and J genes are TRBV4-3 and TRBJ2-7; D unresolved. The ends were cut back, 2 bases at V and 6 bases at J, with 14 bases in the middle. This CDR3 contains 14 residues. Germline V gene sequence: CDR1 LGHNA, CDR2 YSLEER. CDR3 bases: TGCGCCAGCAGCCAAACCCTTATAGCCCCCGAGCAGTACTTC. It translates to CASSQTLIAPEQYF.

This clone was recorded once. This chain uses TRBV25-1 with TRBJ1-1; 8 bases align to TRBD1. J gave up 5 bases and V 7 bases, and 9 bases lay outside the gene matches. The V gene's germline CDR1 is MGHDK and CDR2 SYGVNS. The length of the CDR3 is 14 residues. CDR3 amino acids: CASINQDRETEAFF. The CDR3 coding sequence is TGTGCCAGCATCAACCAGGACAGGGAAACTGAAGCTTTCTTT.

Concerning this clone: Other DNA sequences from this sample encode an identical CDR3 as well. The chain carries TRBV30 and TRBJ2-1; D call uncertain. The CDR3 totals 14 residues. Germline CDR1 GTSNPN, CDR2 SVGIG (reference sequence). V gave up 2 bases and J gave up 0 bases, with 8 bases separating them. The chain's CDR3 is CAWSSLSSYNEQFF. CDR3 DNA sequence: TGTGCCTGGAGTTCCCTGAGCTCCTACAATGAGCAGTTCTTC. The entire variable domain, with the rest obtained from reference TRBV30 and TRBJ2-1, is as follows: SQTIHQWPATLVQPVGSPLSLECTVEGTSNPNLYWYRQAAGRGLQLLFYSVGIGQISSEVPQNLSASRPQDRQFILSSKKLLLSDSGFYLCAWSSLSSYNEQFFGPGTRLTVL.

V gene TRBV5-5 combines with J gene TRBJ2-7, with D possibly being TRBD2 (5 bases). Deletions cut 1 base from V and 3 bases from J, with 8 bases between. The V gene's germline CDR1 is SGHKS and CDR2 YYEKEE (reference sequence). This CDR3 spans 13 amino acids. The CDR3: CASSLWGDYEQYF. In DNA, the CDR3 is TGTGCCAGCAGCTTGTGGGGAGACTACGAGCAGTACTTC.

The chain combines TRBV7-9 with TRBJ2-5; D not resolved. Trimming removed 7 bases at V and 2 bases at J, with 11 bases between. The CDR3 loop spans 13 amino acids. CDR1 and CDR2 from the germline V gene are SEHNR and FQNEAQ (reference sequence). Here the CDR3 DNA reads TGTGCCAGCAACTCTTTAGTACAAGAGACCCAGTACTTC. Its translation is CASNSLVQETQYF.